This TCR beta chain stems from a study of radiotherapy plus CTLA-4 blockade in lung cancer. Background on the study: In around 19% of patients, objective responses were seen; 30% to 35% had disease control.

Overall study results and limits: Early clone dynamics of blood T cells, plus interferon-beta, reportedly predicted response best. Clones of tumor-derived TCRs expanded in blood after radiotherapy plus ipilimumab.

CDR3 length: 12 amino acids. Trimming removed 6 bases at V and 5 bases at J, with 10 bases between. Germline V gene data show CDR1 as SNHLY and CDR2 as FYNNEI. Generated by immunoSEQ multiplex PCR, the TCRdb table keeps only in-frame clones and is missing some. The sample holds tens of thousands of clones, approximately 79% seen once. To note about this clone: The target antigen is unknown.

Treatment of patients with chemo-refractory metastatic non-small-cell lung cancer consisted of focal radiation plus CTLA-4 blockade with ipilimumab. The sequencing used peripheral blood, collected from a patient treated with radiotherapy plus ipilimumab. The receptor was derived from a human donor with non-small cell lung cancer who had stable disease on radiotherapy plus ipilimumab. V is TRBV2 and J is TRBJ2-5; D is perhaps TRBD2 (6 bases). CDR3 amino acids: CASRGDLETQYF. The CDR3 nucleotides read TGTGCCAGCAGGGGGGACTTGGAGACCCAGTACTTC.